The sequence of this T cell receptor (beta chain) was determined in a study of sequential checkpoint blockade in melanoma. Study-wide context: TCRβ was sequenced from DNA of 90 or so pretreatment tumors.

The repertoire was sequenced with immunoSEQ multiplex PCR; TCRdb's copy has only in-frame clones and lacks some. The data hold 2,500 to 3,000 clones, with 20% to 25% observed a single time. Treatment here: randomized to nivolumab then ipilimumab (arm A) or the reverse (arm B). Patients had received no earlier DNA-damaging chemotherapy. Germline V gives CDR1 WSHSY, CDR2 SAAADI. The V end lost 6 bases, the J end lost 4 bases, and 16 bases lay between the germline ends. CDR3 length equals 15 residues. Sample: tumor tissue (inferred from file names), taken from a patient given nivolumab and ipilimumab in sequence. This chain connects TRBV10-2 to TRBJ2-1; TRBD1 is a possible D gene (6 bases). The clonotype comes from a human donor with melanoma. CDR3 nucleotides: TGCGCCAGCAGGGAGGCAGGGGCAGGGTACAATGAGCAGTTCTTC. Encoded protein: CASREAGAGYNEQFF.